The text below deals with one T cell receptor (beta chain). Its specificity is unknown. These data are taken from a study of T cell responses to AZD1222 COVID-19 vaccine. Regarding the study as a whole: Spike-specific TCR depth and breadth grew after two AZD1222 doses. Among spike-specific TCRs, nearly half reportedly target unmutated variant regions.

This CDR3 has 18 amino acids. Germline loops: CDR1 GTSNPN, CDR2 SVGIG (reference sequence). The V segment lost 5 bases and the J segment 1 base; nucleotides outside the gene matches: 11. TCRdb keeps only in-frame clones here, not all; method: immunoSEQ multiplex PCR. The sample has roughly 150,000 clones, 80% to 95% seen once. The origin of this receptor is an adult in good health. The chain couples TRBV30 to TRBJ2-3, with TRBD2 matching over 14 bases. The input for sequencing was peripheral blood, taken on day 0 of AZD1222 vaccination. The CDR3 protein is CAWPGLAGGFSGTDTQYF. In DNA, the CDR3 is TGTGCCTGGCCTGGACTAGCGGGAGGTTTTAGCGGCACAGATACGCAGTATTTT.